This T cell receptor (beta chain) was obtained from a study of CD8+CD57+ T cells in acquired aplastic anemia. Study details: Quantities of DNA derived from sorted CD4+ and CD8+ cells averaged approximately 3.3 ug. Broader study findings: Patients and controls turned out to have 25 to 30 CD8+ CDR3 sequences in common.

Genomic DNA was employed as the template in profiling TCR beta VDJ and CDR3. Via MiXCR, TCRdb re-called the reads, giving one row per CDR3 protein. This sample has 150,000 to 200,000 distinct CDR3 sequences; 64% occur once, and the top ten carry under 60%. Remarks on this clonotype: Its antigen is not known.

This sequence originates from a human donor with severe aplastic anemia or a healthy control (not recorded which). The sequenced sample was sorted CD4+, CD8+, or CD8+CD57+ T cells (not recorded which) from PBMCs.

The CDR3 bases are TGCAGTGCTAACCTCGGGACAGGGATCGACGAGCAGTACTTC. It translates to CSANLGTGIDEQYF. This chain joins TRBV20-1 and TRBJ2-7; 9 nucleotides agree with TRBD1. The length of the CDR3 is 14 residues. The germline gives CDR1 DFQATT, CDR2 SNEGSKA (reference sequence). J gave up 5 bases and V 4 bases, and 9 bases lay outside the gene matches.